These 6 T cell receptor beta chains were sequenced from one sample in a study of metastatic and nonmetastatic thyroid tumors. The entire patient cohort was treatment-naive prior to thyroid surgery. Using MiXCR, TCRdb re-called clones from the PCR reads. Here the sample spans 15,000 or so clones, approximately 32% being singletons. The sample taken for sequencing was tumor tissue. The receptors originated from a female donor with papillary thyroid cancer or a benign thyroid nodule (not recorded which). Some clones in this sample may be carry-over from other donors' samples.

This chain connects TRBV20-1 to TRBJ2-7, with 12 positions matching TRBD2. The CDR3 has 18 amino acids. Trimming removed 0 bases from V and 4 bases from J; junction bases left unmatched: 13. Germline CDR1 and CDR2: DFQATT and SNEGSKA (reference sequence). CDR3 loop: CSARDFAGLAGTFYEQYF. DNA of the CDR3: TGCAGTGCTAGAGATTTCGCAGGACTAGCGGGGACGTTTTACGAGCAGTACTTC.

This clone is medium-sized within its sample. V usage is TRBV20-1 and J usage is TRBJ1-6; the D gene is possibly TRBD1 (5 bases). The germline V and J ends were trimmed by 3 bases and 6 bases, with 15 bases remaining between them. Per the germline V gene, CDR1 is DFQATT and CDR2 is SNEGSKA (reference sequence). The CDR3 contains 15 residues. The CDR3 DNA reads as TGCAGTGCTAGCTCGGAAACGGGGGGTAATTCACCCCTCCACTTT. Translation: CSASSETGGNSPLHF.

This clone was picked up many times. V and J are TRBV5-4 and TRBJ2-5; tentatively, D is TRBD2 (5 bases). Germline-derived CDR1 and CDR2 are SGHNT and YYREEE (reference sequence). The CDR3 length is 13 residues. Trimming removed 2 bases at V and 7 bases at J, with 12 bases between. This CDR3 is CASSFVVSGTQYF. The CDR3 DNA is TGTGCCAGCAGCTTTGTCGTAAGCGGGACCCAGTACTTC. Full variable domain (outside the CDR3, taken from reference TRBV5-4 and TRBJ2-5): ETGVTQSPTHLIKTRGQQVTLRCSSQSGHNTVSWYQQALGQGPQFIFQYYREEENGRGNFPPRFSGLQFPNYSSELNVNALELDDSALYLCASSFVVSGTQYFGPGTRLLVL.

This clone is termed medium-sized (0.01 to 0.1%). V and J are TRBV7-4 and TRBJ1-5; a possible D gene is TRBD1 (6 bases). Germline CDR1 and CDR2: SGHVT and SQSDAQ. The V gene lost 1 base and the J gene lost 7 bases, with 8 bases spanning the gap. This CDR3 has 13 residues. The DNA of the CDR3 is TGTGCCAGCAGCTTAGAAGGGGGGCAGCCCCAGCATTTT. It codes for CASSLEGGQPQHF.

Of note for this clone: The junction and the germline gene differ at one end; a read error may be behind it. V and J are TRBV19 and TRBJ1-2; no clear D. The CDR3 length is 12 residues. Germline-derived CDR1 and CDR2 are LNHDA and SQIVND (reference sequence). CDR3: CASTGGYYGYTF. The CDR3 DNA sequence: TGTGCCAGTACAGGAGGGTACTATGGCTATACCTTC.

By share of the sample, this clone is medium-sized. The chain links TRBV20-1 to TRBJ2-3; the match to TRBD1 covers 10 bases. Trimming removed 1 base from V and 3 bases from J; junction bases left unmatched: 7. There are 16 residues in the CDR3. The germline gives CDR1 DFQATT, CDR2 SNEGSKA (reference sequence). CDR3 amino acids: CSARGIGTGATDTQYF. The CDR3 DNA sequence: TGCAGTGCTAGAGGAATAGGGACAGGGGCTACAGATACGCAGTATTTT.